The 9 T cell receptor beta chains below all came from one sample that was sequenced in a study of CD8 T cells in ankylosing spondylitis. TCRdb passed the 5' RACE reads through MiXCR, listing each CDR3 protein once. The sample has 150,000 to 200,000 distinct CDR3 sequences; under 14% are singletons. Material for sequencing was blood, either unsorted or a sorted T cell fraction (not recorded which). The receptors originated from a male donor with ankylosing spondylitis or in good health (not recorded which).

The table lists this clonotype with many counts. The chain is built from TRBV30 and TRBJ1-2; D call uncertain. The ends were cut back, 2 bases at V and 8 bases at J, with 15 bases in the middle. CDR1 and CDR2 (germline): GTSNPN, SVGIG (reference sequence). The CDR3 sequence is 13 residues long. Here the CDR3 DNA reads TGTGCCTGGAGTTCCATTGGCGGAGGAGGCTACACCTTC. Translation: CAWSSIGGGGYTF.

Ten or more counts support this clonotype. V and J are TRBV12-3 or TRBV12-4 and TRBJ1-1; maybe TRBD1 (5 bases). V was pared by 5 bases and J by 4 bases, with 11 bases between. This CDR3 has 13 amino acids. CDR3 coding DNA: TGTGCCAGCAGTGGGGGGGGATTCACTGAAGCTTTCTTT. This translates into CASSGGGFTEAFF.

This clonotype was picked up many times. The J gene is TRBJ2-1, the V gene TRBV27; D possibly matches TRBD1 or TRBD2 (5 bases each). This CDR3 is built from 12 residues. Trimming cost V 2 bases and J 10 bases, with 9 bases left between them. CDR1 and CDR2 from the germline V gene are MNHEY and SMNVEV (reference sequence). The CDR3: CASSLKWGEQFF. The DNA of the CDR3 is TGTGCCAGCAGTTTAAAATGGGGGGAGCAGTTCTTC.

This clonotype was counted ten times or more. In DNA, the CDR3 is TGTGCCAGCAGCCACCTGCACAGGTGGCATGAGCAGTTCTTC. Translating gives CASSHLHRWHEQFF. This sequence joins TRBV14 and TRBJ2-1, with a tentative D call TRBD1 (5 bases). V lost 3 bases and J 8 bases, leaving 14 bases between the germline ends. Germline CDR1 SGHDN, CDR2 FVKESK. This CDR3 has 14 residues.

The chain is built from TRBV12-3 or TRBV12-4 and TRBJ2-2; D is unresolved. V dropped 4 bases and J dropped 5 bases, with 11 bases sitting between them. This CDR3 has 14 residues. The CDR3 nucleotides read TGTGCCAGCAGTTCCCTCTGGGTTACCGGGGAGCTGTTTTTT. It codes for CASSSLWVTGELFF.

This clonotype was seen a few times. V gene TRBV11-1 combines with J gene TRBJ2-7, with TRBD2 matching over 11 bases. V lost 3 bases and J lost 5; bases outside the gene matches: 15. The length of the CDR3 is 18 residues. Germline CDR1 is SGHAT and CDR2 is FQDESV (reference sequence). The CDR3 DNA sequence: TGTGCCAGCAGCTTGGGGCTAGCGGGGGGACCTTCAAGGAACGAGCAGTACTTC. This sequence encodes CASSLGLAGGPSRNEQYF.

This clonotype showed up just a few times. This chain connects TRBV7-2 to TRBJ1-3, with a tentative D call TRBD1 (6 bases). This CDR3 is built from 16 residues. V lost 1 base, J lost 4 bases, and 14 bases lay in between. The germline CDR1 and CDR2 sequences are SGHTA and FQGNSA. As DNA, the CDR3 is TGTGCCAGCAGCTTAGTAGTGGGGGGGCAAGGAAACACCATATATTTT. This translates into CASSLVVGGQGNTIYF.

This clonotype was seen at least ten times. The CDR3 region has the DNA TGTGCCAGCAGCGTTAGCGGGAGTGGTACCGGGGAGCTGTTTTTT. It yields the protein CASSVSGSGTGELFF. V and J are TRBV6-1 and TRBJ2-2; TRBD2 aligns across 9 bases. The junction had 7 bases not matched to a gene; V was cut back by 6 bases and J by 5 bases. The CDR3 has 15 residues. CDR1 is MNHNS, CDR2 SASEGT, per germline.

This clonotype was picked up a small number of times. CDR3 bases: TGCAGCGTTGAAGGCCAGACTAGCGGGACTTACAATGAGCAGTTCTTC. Protein sequence: CSVEGQTSGTYNEQFF. The J gene is TRBJ2-1, the V gene TRBV29-1; 11 bases map to TRBD2. Germline CDR1 and CDR2: SQVTM and ANQGSEA. The CDR3 has 16 residues. Trimming removed 1 base from V and 4 bases from J; junction bases left unmatched: 6.